This is a list of T cell receptor beta chains from one sample in a study of siplizumab effects on memory and regulatory T cells. Profiled with immunoSEQ multiplex PCR; TCRdb holds only in-frame clones, not every one. The sample has approximately 110,000 clones; just over 90% are singletons. Sequenced sample: Tregs sorted from blood. The receptors here all came from a human donor in good health. The CDR3 runs from the conserved cysteine through the conserved F or W. A D gene is named only where the DNA matches it firmly. For some rows the clone size is stated as once, few or many, or as a class when expanded; others skip it.

.	TRBD2	TRBV11-2	TRBJ2-7	CASSPRTSGAYEQYF	TGTGCCAGCAGCCCTCGGACTAGCGGGGCTTACGAGCAGTACTTC
.	.	TRBV7-3	TRBJ1-5	CASSLTGRDQPQHF	TGTGCCAGCAGCTTAACTGGACGGGATCAGCCCCAGCATTTT
few	TRBD2	TRBV7-3	TRBJ2-7	CASSRTSGALYEQYF	TGTGCCAGCAGCCGAACTAGCGGGGCCCTATACGAGCAGTACTTC
.	.	TRBV5-6	TRBJ1-6	CASSFQDNSPLHF	TGTGCCAGCAGCTTTCAAGATAATTCACCCCTCCACTTT
.	.	TRBV7-6	TRBJ2-1	CASSRYSTHEQFF	TGTGCCAGCAGCCGCTACTCTACACATGAGCAGTTCTTC
.	.	TRBV4-2	TRBJ2-3	CASSQYAASLALADTQYF	TGTGCCAGCAGCCAATATGCGGCTAGCTTGGCGTTAGCAGATACGCAGTATTTT
.	TRBD2	TRBV29-1	TRBJ2-3	CSATGGVNTDTQYF	TGCAGCGCCACGGGAGGAGTTAACACAGATACGCAGTATTTT
.	.	TRBV7-9	TRBJ2-5	CASSLSLGTQYF	TGTGCCAGCAGCTTGAGTCTGGGGACCCAGTACTTC
.	.	TRBV6-5	TRBJ1-1	CASNNGYTEAFF	TGTGCCAGCAATAATGGATACACTGAAGCTTTCTTT
few	TRBD1	TRBV5-1	TRBJ1-1	CASSHGQGNTEAFF	TGCGCCAGCAGCCATGGACAGGGCAACACTGAAGCTTTCTTT
.	.	TRBV11-2	TRBJ1-2	CASSPGSPGYGYTF	TGTGCCAGCAGCCCGGGCTCGCCGGGCTATGGCTACACCTTC
.	TRBD2	TRBV6-1	TRBJ2-1	CATLEVAGGHQFF	TGTGCCACCCTGGAAGTAGCGGGGGGCCACCAGTTCTTC
.	.	TRBV7-8	TRBJ1-1	CASSLRQAYTEAFF	TGTGCCAGCAGCTTACGGCAGGCATACACTGAAGCTTTCTTT
.	.	TRBV5-1	TRBJ1-4	CASSWWGVGEATNEKLFF	TGCGCCAGCAGCTGGTGGGGAGTTGGGGAGGCAACTAATGAAAAACTGTTTTTT
.	TRBD1	TRBV6-5	TRBJ1-2	CASSFDRVHGYTF	TGTGCCAGCAGTTTCGACAGGGTGCATGGCTACACCTTC
.	.	TRBV5-1	TRBJ2-5	CASSLGGIGQETQYF	TGCGCCAGCAGCTTAGGAGGGATTGGGCAAGAGACCCAGTACTTC
.	.	TRBV9	TRBJ2-3	CASSVGAQGSTDTQYF	TGTGCCAGCAGCGTAGGGGCGCAGGGTAGCACAGATACGCAGTATTTT
.	TRBD2	TRBV2	TRBJ2-1	CASSERTSAYNEQFF	TGTGCCAGCAGTGAGAGGACTAGTGCCTACAATGAGCAGTTCTTC
.	TRBD1	TRBV18	TRBJ1-3	CASSLAGTAFSGNTIYF	TGTGCCAGCTCACTCGCGGGGACAGCCTTCTCTGGAAACACCATATATTTT
once	TRBD1	TRBV5-4	TRBJ2-5	CASSLGERGLPPETQYF	TGTGCCAGCAGCTTGGGTGAAAGGGGGCTACCGCCAGAGACCCAGTACTTC
.	.	TRBV27	TRBJ1-5	CASSLTPVGFSQHF	TGTGCCAGCAGTTTAACGCCGGTCGGCTTCTCCCAGCATTTT
.	.	TRBV10-3	TRBJ1-5	CAISAQGNQPQHF	TGTGCCATCAGTGCTCAAGGAAATCAGCCCCAGCATTTT
.	.	TRBV4-1	TRBJ2-7	CASSQLSGTGPYEQYF	TGCGCCAGCAGCCAGTTATCAGGGACCGGTCCCTACGAGCAGTACTTC
.	.	TRBV18	TRBJ2-3	CASSPPLQGGDTQYF	TGTGCCAGCTCACCCCCTTTACAGGGTGGCGATACGCAGTATTTT
.	.	TRBV2	TRBJ2-7	CASSGSYEQYF	TGTGCCAGCAGTGGGTCCTACGAGCAGTACTTC
.	.	TRBV27	TRBJ2-7	CASSLVRTSAEQYF	TGTGCCAGCAGTTTAGTCAGAACCTCGGCCGAGCAGTACTTC
.	TRBD1	TRBV11-2	TRBJ1-6	CASSSRTGAYNSPLHF	TGTGCCAGCAGCTCTCGGACAGGGGCGTATAATTCACCCCTCCACTTT
.	.	TRBV25-1	TRBJ2-1	CASSEHNEQFF	TGTGCCAGCAGTGAACATAATGAGCAGTTCTTC
.	TRBD2	TRBV6-5	TRBJ2-7	CASRAGGAYEQYF	TGTGCCAGCCGAGCGGGGGGCGCCTACGAGCAGTACTTC
.	.	TRBV5-1	TRBJ2-7	CASSLEGLIGTYEQYF	TGCGCCAGCAGCTTGGAAGGGCTAATTGGGACCTACGAGCAGTACTTC
.	.	TRBV18	TRBJ2-2	CASSGSGLVNTGELFF	TGTGCCAGCTCAGGATCAGGGTTGGTTAACACCGGGGAGCTGTTTTTT
.	.	TRBV11-2	TRBJ2-7	CASSLGSQRSYEQYF	TGTGCCAGCAGCTTAGGATCCCAACGGTCCTACGAGCAGTACTTC
.	TRBD2	TRBV5-1	TRBJ2-3	CASSTGTSGTDTQYF	TGCGCCAGCAGCACAGGGACTAGCGGCACAGATACGCAGTATTTT
.	.	TRBV6-1	TRBJ1-5	CASSARYSNQPQHF	TGTGCCAGCAGTGCCAGATATAGCAATCAGCCCCAGCATTTT
.	.	TRBV19	TRBJ2-6	CASSVITGSSGANVLTF	TGTGCCAGTAGCGTAATAACAGGCTCCTCTGGGGCCAACGTCCTGACTTTC
.	.	TRBV7-2	TRBJ2-3	CASSLLGTDTQYF	TGTGCCAGCAGCTTATTGGGCACAGATACGCAGTATTTT
.	TRBD1	TRBV9	TRBJ2-2	CASSLTGTGSRGYTGELFF	TGTGCCAGCAGCCTTACTGGGACAGGGTCTCGAGGATACACCGGGGAGCTGTTTTTT
.	.	TRBV6-1	TRBJ2-5	CASSEGAKETQYF	TGTGCCAGCAGTGAAGGGGCTAAAGAGACCCAGTACTTC
.	.	TRBV28	TRBJ1-6	CASSLGLSSYNSPLHF	TGTGCCAGCAGTTTAGGCCTAAGCTCCTATAATTCACCCCTCCACTTT
.	.	TRBV11-1	TRBJ2-3	CASSLSTGDTQYF	TGTGCCAGCAGCTTGAGTACCGGAGATACGCAGTATTTT
.	.	TRBV18	TRBJ1-1	CASSPPVYTEAFF	TGTGCCAGCTCACCACCGGTTTACACTGAAGCTTTCTTT
.	.	TRBV21-1	TRBJ1-2	CASSKSGSGEYGYTF	TGTGCCAGCAGCAAAAGCGGGTCGGGGGAGTATGGCTACACCTTC
.	.	TRBV15	TRBJ1-4	CATSREGASNEKLFF	TGTGCCACCAGCAGAGAAGGGGCTAGTAATGAAAAACTGTTTTTT
.	.	TRBV6-1	TRBJ2-7	CASSEAPQGIRTTLQQYF	TGTGCCAGCAGTGAAGCTCCCCAAGGTATTAGGACCACCCTTCAGCAGTACTTC
.	TRBD2	TRBV10-3	TRBJ2-7	CAISEGTGLAGSYEQYF	TGTGCCATCAGTGAAGGGACCGGACTAGCGGGTTCCTACGAGCAGTACTTC
.	.	TRBV2	TRBJ2-7	CASSVDRTSYEQYF	TGTGCCAGCAGTGTGGACAGAACCTCCTACGAGCAGTACTTC